The rows below give T cell receptor beta chains drawn from one sample of a study of type 1 and type 2 diabetes patients. TCRdb processed the multiplex PCR reads anew with MiXCR; each CDR3 protein has one entry. The profile covers 250,000 or so distinct CDR3 sequences, with roughly 50% appearing a single time and approximately 13% taken by the ten largest. Sequences were obtained from peripheral blood mononuclear cells (PBMCs). Receptors originate from a man aged 18 to 35 with type 2 diabetes. Both conserved end residues are part of each CDR3. Each record gives: D gene, V gene, J gene, clone size, CDR3 DNA, CDR3 protein. A D gene is named only where the DNA matches it firmly. The size entry is marked missing in some rows and otherwise reads once, few, many or a size class.

TRBD1	TRBV2	TRBJ1-3	.	TGTGCCGGAATTTACAGGGGGAGAGCGGAGGGAAACACCATATATTTT	CAGIYRGRAEGNTIYF
.	TRBV19	TRBJ2-6	.	TGTGCCAGTAGTCACATACGCTCTGGGGCCAACGTCCTGACTTTC	CASSHIRSGANVLTF
.	TRBV6-6	TRBJ2-1	few	TGTGCCAGCAGTGAACTTTCCTACAATGAGCAGTTCTTC	CASSELSYNEQFF
.	TRBV19	TRBJ1-1	.	TGTGCCAGTGGTGGAGACAGTCAGAACACTGAAGCTTTCTTT	CASGGDSQNTEAFF
.	TRBV9	TRBJ2-7	few	TGTGCCAGCAGCGTGGGCGGGACCACCTACGAGCAGTACTTC	CASSVGGTTYEQYF
TRBD2	TRBV14	TRBJ2-3	.	TGTGCCAGCAGCCAAGATGGGACTAGCGGGAGGGTGCAGTATTTT	CASSQDGTSGRVQYF
.	TRBV7-3	TRBJ2-1	few	TGTGCCAGCAGCTCCTTCGGGGGGCAGGGGAATGAGCAGTTCTTC	CASSSFGGQGNEQFF
.	TRBV20-1	TRBJ2-3	.	TGCAGTGCTAGAGATCCAAGGGGGACTCACACAGATACGCAGTATTTT	CSARDPRGTHTDTQYF
TRBD1	TRBV30	TRBJ2-7	many	TGTGCCTATGGGACAGGAGGCTACGAGCAGTACTTC	CAYGTGGYEQYF
.	TRBV2	TRBJ2-1	.	TGTGCCAGCAGCTCCCTGGGACTGTCATACAATGAGCAGTTCTTC	CASSSLGLSYNEQFF
.	TRBV5-1	TRBJ2-5	.	TGCGCCAGCAGCTTGGCTGGGGGTAGAGGGGAGACCCAGTACTTC	CASSLAGGRGETQYF
.	TRBV27	TRBJ1-2	.	TGTGCCAGCAGTTTTGGCTCTAATTATGGCTACACCTTC	CASSFGSNYGYTF
.	TRBV7-8	TRBJ2-1	.	TGTGCCAGCAGTTACGCGACACCACAGTTCTTC	CASSYATPQFF
.	TRBV15	TRBJ2-7	many	TGTGCCACCAGCAGCTTCTCGGGGTACGAGCAGTACTTC	CATSSFSGYEQYF
.	TRBV19	TRBJ2-7	.	TGTGCCAGTAGTATGCGACGGGAAACCTCCTACGAGCAGTACTTC	CASSMRRETSYEQYF
.	TRBV28	TRBJ2-7	few	TGTGCCAGCAGAGGGAATCTCGACGAGCAGTACTTC	CASRGNLDEQYF
TRBD1	TRBV14	TRBJ2-7	.	TGTGCCAGCAGTGGACAGGTAGACTACGAGCAGTACTTC	CASSGQVDYEQYF
.	TRBV19	TRBJ2-1	few	TGTGCCAGTAGTATAGATCGACTAGACGAGCAGTTCTTC	CASSIDRLDEQFF
TRBD1	TRBV24-1	TRBJ1-2	few	TGTGCCACCAGTGACTCGGGACAGGGGCGTTATGGCTACACCTTC	CATSDSGQGRYGYTF
.	TRBV12-3/TRBV12-4	TRBJ2-7	.	TGTGCCAGCAGTTTACTGCTTAGGGGCGAGCAGTACTTC	CASSLLLRGEQYF
.	TRBV6-4	TRBJ1-2	.	TGTGCCAGCAGTGATTTCAAGGGTAGCTATGGCTACACCTTC	CASSDFKGSYGYTF
.	TRBV27	TRBJ1-1	.	TGTGCCAGCAGCCGTGCTAGCGGGCGGGGACGGACTGAAGCTTTCTTT	CASSRASGRGRTEAFF
.	TRBV7-2	TRBJ1-2	.	TGTGCCAGCAGCTCGACTCGGCGGACCAACTATGGCTACACCTTC	CASSSTRRTNYGYTF
.	TRBV11-3	TRBJ1-1	few	TGTGCCAGCAGCCCTGTCCCCCAGGTCGAGGACACTGAAGCTTTCTTT	CASSPVPQVEDTEAFF
.	TRBV4-2	TRBJ2-3	.	TGTGCCAGCAGCCAGATCAGGGGTGCAGATACGCAGTATTTT	CASSQIRGADTQYF
.	TRBV6-1	TRBJ1-6	few	TGTGCCAGCAGTGAAGCGCTGCGGGGAAGTAATTCACCCCTCCACTTT	CASSEALRGSNSPLHF
.	TRBV30	TRBJ2-6	many	TGTGCCGGATACAAAGGGGCCAACGTCCTGACTTTC	CAGYKGANVLTF
TRBD1	TRBV18	TRBJ2-5	.	TGTGCCAGCTCGCCGGGACTAACAGGGGGCGGCGAGACCCAGTACTTC	CASSPGLTGGGETQYF
.	TRBV9	TRBJ1-2	.	TGTGCCAGCTCACACCCCAGGGTCCAAGCTAACTATGGCTACACCTTC	CASSHPRVQANYGYTF
TRBD2	TRBV6-6	TRBJ2-2	.	TGTGCCACCAGTGATTTAGCGGGAGGGCCATGGAACACCGGGGAGCTGTTTTTT	CATSDLAGGPWNTGELFF
.	TRBV10-1	TRBJ1-2	.	TGCGCCAGCAGTGAGTCGAATAGCTATGGCTACACCTTC	CASSESNSYGYTF
.	TRBV2	TRBJ1-5	.	TGTGCCAGCAGTGCTGACGGGGACTATCAGCCCCAGCATTTT	CASSADGDYQPQHF
.	TRBV6-5	TRBJ1-2	few	TGTGCCAGCAGGCCTCGTCAGGGTTTCCACACCTTC	CASRPRQGFHTF
.	TRBV6-2/TRBV6-3	TRBJ1-2	.	TGTGCCAGCAGGCCACAGAGACTCTATGGCTACACCTTC	CASRPQRLYGYTF
.	TRBV6-6	TRBJ2-5	.	TGTGCCAGTGGTCGAGGAGAGACCCAGTACTTC	CASGRGETQYF
TRBD2	TRBV28	TRBJ2-7	.	TGTGCCAGCAGTTTAGGAGGGCGGGGGGAGCAGTACTTC	CASSLGGRGEQYF
TRBD1	TRBV25-1	TRBJ2-5	many	TGTGCCAGCAGTGCGACAGGGCGTGCAGAGACCCAGTACTTC	CASSATGRAETQYF
.	TRBV15	TRBJ1-5	few	TGTGCCACCAGCAGAGAGGACATCAGCAATCAGCCCCAGCATTTT	CATSREDISNQPQHF
.	TRBV20-1	TRBJ2-5	few	TGCAGTGCTAGAGATAGAGGGGATATAGAGACCCAGTACTTC	CSARDRGDIETQYF
.	TRBV19	TRBJ1-4	few	TGTGCCAGTAGGCCGGGCAATGAAAAACTGTTTTTT	CASRPGNEKLFF